One and the same sample provided the 16 T cell receptor beta chains below, sequenced in a study of tumor-infiltrating lymphocytes in primary liver carcinoma. Using a constant-region primer together with ProtoScript II reverse transcriptase, TCR beta cDNA was made from about 490 ng of total RNA. TCR beta libraries came from three nested multiplex PCR rounds using slightly modified ARM-PCR. A C-beta reverse primer was combined with TRBV1-TRBV30 forward primers in the first two PCR rounds, and each round had around 10 cycles. A single record per CDR3 protein comes from TCRdb applying MiXCR to the multiplex PCR reads. This sample has more than 95,000 distinct CDR3 sequences; around 80% occur once, and the top ten carry roughly a fifth. Co-extraction yielded RNA and DNA from around 20-30 mg of unsorted bulk tissue. The material sequenced was liver tumor tissue from sampling region 3. Subset given: tumor region T3, left-lateral pole. The receptors derive from a man aged 40-49 years with primary liver carcinoma and hepatitis B virus infection.

This clonotype was picked up many times. Here the CDR3 reads CASSLGTMGTQYF. The CDR3 DNA is TGTGCCAGCAGCTTAGGGACTATGGGGACCCAGTACTTC. The rearrangement uses TRBV7-6 and TRBJ2-5, with D tentatively TRBD2 (6 bases). Germline loops: CDR1 SGHVS, CDR2 FNYEAQ. The CDR3 runs 13 residues. V lost 1 base, J lost 7 bases, and 10 bases lay in between.

A remark on this clonotype: One end of the junction does not line up with germline, which may come from a read error. The genes are TRBV29-1 and TRBJ2-2; 9 nucleotides align to TRBD2. In germline, CDR1 is SQVTM, CDR2 ANQGSEA. There are 15 residues in the CDR3. The CDR3 bases are TGCAGCGTTGGGACTAGCGTGGCGAACACAGGGGAGCTGCTTTTT. Its protein is CSVGTSVANTGELLF.

In this sample, this clonotype turned up a few times. The CDR3 does not close with the conserved phenylalanine or tryptophan, likely indicating a read error. CDR3 bases: TGTGCCAGTAGCTTGGGGGTCAGCAACAATGAGCAGTTCGTC. Protein: CASSLGVSNNEQFV. The chain recombines TRBV11-3 with TRBJ2-1, with D perhaps given as TRBD1 or TRBD2 (5 bases each). Germline-derived CDR1 and CDR2 are SGHNT and YENEEA. The CDR3 totals 14 residues.

This clonotype showed up just a few times. A read error is possible here, since a much larger clone lies one base away. The gene calls are TRBV5-1 and TRBJ2-7; either TRBD1 or TRBD2 may fit D (7 bases each). The CDR3 is made up of 13 amino acids. Germline CDR1 and CDR2: SGHRS and YFSETQ. V was cut by 8 bases and J by 4 bases, with 16 bases left in between. Written as DNA, the CDR3 is TGCGCCAGAGACAGGGAGGGGGATTACGAGCAGTACTTC. Residues: CARDREGDYEQYF.

A word on this clonotype: The conserved phenylalanine or tryptophan is not found at the CDR3 terminus, so this likely reflects a read error. The DNA is omitted, as the CDR3 cannot be located on it reliably, and the CDR3 follows TCRdb's listing. The V call is TRBV6-2 or TRBV6-3, the J call TRBJ2-5; the DNA was not used to check the table's D call, TRBD1. The CDR3 is 17 residues long, counting both termini. Germline lookup yields CDR1 MNHEY and CDR2 SVGEGT. CDR3 residues: CASSRTPRGRFGETQYY.

The rearrangement links TRBV19 to TRBJ2-3; unclear D gene. Trimming cost V 3 bases and J 0 bases, with 7 bases left between them. The CDR3 contains 14 residues. Germline assignment: CDR1 LNHDA and CDR2 SQIVND (reference sequence). The CDR3 DNA sequence: TGTGCCAGTAGTATGTCAGCGAGCACAGATACGCAGTATTTT. Its protein is CASSMSASTDTQYF.

A remark on this clonotype: This CDR3 is missing its conserved last phenylalanine or tryptophan, likely due to a read error. The chain combines TRBV29-1 with TRBJ2-4; D possibly corresponds to TRBD2 (5 bases). In germline, CDR1 is SQVTM, CDR2 ANQGSEA. This CDR3 region has 14 residues. This CDR3 is CSVLVIGAKNIQYL. The CDR3 DNA sequence: TGTAGCGTCCTGGTTATTGGGGCCAAAAACATTCAGTACCTC.

The genes are TRBV5-4 and TRBJ2-3; 11 bases map to TRBD2. Germline CDR1 reads SGHNT; CDR2 reads YYREEE (reference sequence). The CDR3 has 17 amino acids. Germline trimming cut 2 bases from V and 5 bases from J; bases unmatched to any gene: 10. DNA of the CDR3: TGTGCCAGCAGCTTAGTAGGACTAGCGGGTACCAGAGATACGCAGTATTTT. Translated: CASSLVGLAGTRDTQYF. Variable domain in full (rest from reference TRBV5-4 and TRBJ2-3): ETGVTQSPTHLIKTRGQQVTLRCSSQSGHNTVSWYQQALGQGPQFIFQYYREEENGRGNFPPRFSGLQFPNYSSELNVNALELDDSALYLCASSLVGLAGTRDTQYFGPGTRLTVL.

Points on this clonotype: The germline gene is not matched at one end of the junction; a read error may be the cause. The chain couples TRBV6-1 to TRBJ2-3; TRBD2 matches 11 bases. The germline V gene encodes CDR1 MNHNS and CDR2 SASEGT. CDR3 length equals 16 residues. The CDR3 region is CACMELAGVSTDTQYF. DNA of the CDR3: TGTGCCTGCATGGAACTAGCGGGAGTAAGCACAGATACGCAGTACTTT.

The gene calls are TRBV11-1 and TRBJ2-7; perhaps D is TRBD1 or TRBD2 (7 bases each). In germline, CDR1 is SGHAT, CDR2 FQDESV (reference sequence). The CDR3 has 13 residues. The CDR3 nucleotides read TGTGTCAGGGGGGGGAAGCGATCCTACGAGCAGTACTTC. Encoded protein: CVRGGKRSYEQYF.

V is TRBV29-1 and J is TRBJ2-7, with a tentative D call TRBD2 (6 bases). V was clipped by 4 bases and J by 5 bases, with 27 bases between them. The CDR3 is 17 amino acids. CDR1 and CDR2 from the germline V gene are SQVTM and ANQGSEA. The DNA for the CDR3 is TGCAGCGTTGCGGGCGGGTCGACTAGAGGAAACCTCCACGAGCAGTACTTC. Translation: CSVAGGSTRGNLHEQYF.

This clonotype was detected a few times. Germline and junction disagree at one end, which may indicate a read error. The chain recombines TRBV29-1 with TRBJ1-1, with D perhaps TRBD1 (5 bases). Germline assignment: CDR1 SQVTM and CDR2 ANQGSEA. The CDR3 extends over 15 amino acids. CDR3 coding DNA: TGCAGCGGTGCCTCAGTGTGGGGCATGAACACTGAAGCTTCCTTT. It yields the protein CSGASVWGMNTEASF.

As regards this clonotype: This sequence may be a read error, since a much larger clone differs from it by one base. The CDR3 loop reads CAIRGLGQGSYEQYF. The CDR3 DNA follows: TGTGCCATCAGGGGTCTGGGACAGGGATCCTACGAGCAGTACTTC. The rearrangement links TRBV10-3 to TRBJ2-7; 9 bases fit TRBD1. Trimming cost V 6 bases and J 1 base; bases outside gene matches: 7. This CDR3 contains 15 residues. Germline loops: CDR1 ENHRY, CDR2 SYGVKD.

The chain combines TRBV28 with TRBJ2-7; 8 bases match TRBD1. The germline gives CDR1 MDHEN, CDR2 SYDVKM. The CDR3 loop spans 15 amino acids. V was clipped by 4 bases and J by 3 bases; unmatched bases: 8. The CDR3 protein is CASSWDRRHIYEQYF. As DNA, the CDR3 is TGTGCCAGCAGTTGGGACAGGAGGCATATCTACGAGCAGTACTTC.

On this clonotype itself: No conserved phenylalanine or tryptophan is present at the end of the CDR3, so a read error is the likely explanation. The limits of the CDR3 on the DNA are not certain, so only TCRdb's listed CDR3 is given. The rearrangement uses TRBV11-2 and TRBJ2-7; TRBD1 was called by the table and not checked on the DNA. Germline CDR1 and CDR2: SGHAT and FQNNGV. With termini counted, the CDR3 has 15 amino acids. The CDR3 region is CASSLRSTGENKLYL.

The sample holds one count of this clonotype. The junction and the germline gene differ at one end; a read error may be behind it. The rearrangement uses TRBV12-3 or TRBV12-4 and TRBJ1-2; tentatively, D is TRBD1 (6 bases). The CDR3 sequence is 13 residues long. The chain's CDR3 is CANSITGPVGCTF. The CDR3 DNA sequence: TGTGCCAACAGTATAACAGGGCCAGTCGGCTGCACCTTC.